The present entry profiles one TCR beta chain with its context. This entry comes from a study of shared clonotypes between healthy human individuals. Donors included only healthy HIV-negative adults lacking recent acute infections or vaccinations. The CD4+ fraction was divided into a CD45RA+ naive subset and a CD45RA-negative memory subset. V dropped 5 bases and J dropped 2; count of bases not matched to a gene: 13. CDR1 is SGHVS, CDR2 FNYEAQ, per germline. The CDR3 consists of 17 residues. Clones were sequenced by immunoSEQ multiplex PCR, and TCRdb holds only the in-frame ones, with some missing. The table lists roughly 1,500,000 clones, 98% of them singletons.

The sequencing sample was made of naive CD4+ T cells sorted from blood. Subset reported: CD45RA+ positively selected. This receptor was identified in a man between 25 and 39 years old in good health. The chain combines TRBV7-6 with TRBJ2-7; 9 bases align to TRBD1. The CDR3 sequence is CASSLLIQGAQTYEQYF. CDR3 coding DNA: TGTGCCAGCAGCCTCCTTATACAGGGGGCGCAGACCTACGAGCAGTACTTC. Supplemented by reference TRBV7-6 and TRBJ2-7, the full variable domain reads GAGVSQSPRYKVTKRGQDVALRCDPISGHVSLYWYRQALGQGPEFLTYFNYEAQQDKSGLPNDRFSAERPEGSISTLTIQRTEQRDSAMYRCASSLLIQGAQTYEQYFGPGTRLTVT.